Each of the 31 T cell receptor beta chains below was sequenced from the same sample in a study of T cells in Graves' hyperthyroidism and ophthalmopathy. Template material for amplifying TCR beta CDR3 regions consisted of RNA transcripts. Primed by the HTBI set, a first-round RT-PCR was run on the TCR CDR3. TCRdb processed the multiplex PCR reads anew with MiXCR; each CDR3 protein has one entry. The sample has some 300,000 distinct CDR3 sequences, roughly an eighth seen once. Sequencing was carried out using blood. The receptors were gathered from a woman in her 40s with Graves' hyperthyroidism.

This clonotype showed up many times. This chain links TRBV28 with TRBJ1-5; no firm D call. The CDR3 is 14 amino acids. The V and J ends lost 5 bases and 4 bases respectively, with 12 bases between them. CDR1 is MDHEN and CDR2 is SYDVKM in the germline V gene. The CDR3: CASSPNPRNQPQHF. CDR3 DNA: TGTGCCAGCAGTCCTAATCCCAGGAATCAGCCCCAGCATTTT.

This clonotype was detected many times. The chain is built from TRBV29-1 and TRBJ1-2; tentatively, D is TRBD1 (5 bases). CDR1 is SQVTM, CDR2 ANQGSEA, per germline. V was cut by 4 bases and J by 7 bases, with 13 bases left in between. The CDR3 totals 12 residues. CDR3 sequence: CSVVGGAGGYTF. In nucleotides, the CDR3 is TGCAGCGTTGTAGGAGGGGCAGGTGGCTACACCTTC.

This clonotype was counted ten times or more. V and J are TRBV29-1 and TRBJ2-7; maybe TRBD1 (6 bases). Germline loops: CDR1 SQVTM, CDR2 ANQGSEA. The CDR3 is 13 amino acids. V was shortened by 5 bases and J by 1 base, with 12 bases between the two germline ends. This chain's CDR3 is CSVSSGASYEQYF. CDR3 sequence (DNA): TGCAGCGTTTCCTCAGGGGCTTCCTACGAGCAGTACTTC.

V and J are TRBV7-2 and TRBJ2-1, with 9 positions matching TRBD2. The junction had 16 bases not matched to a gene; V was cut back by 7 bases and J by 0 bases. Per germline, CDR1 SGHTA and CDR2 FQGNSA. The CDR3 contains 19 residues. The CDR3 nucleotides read TGTGCCAGCACATTAGACCCCGCTAGCGGGGATAGCTCCTACAATGAGCAGTTCTTC. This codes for CASTLDPASGDSSYNEQFF.

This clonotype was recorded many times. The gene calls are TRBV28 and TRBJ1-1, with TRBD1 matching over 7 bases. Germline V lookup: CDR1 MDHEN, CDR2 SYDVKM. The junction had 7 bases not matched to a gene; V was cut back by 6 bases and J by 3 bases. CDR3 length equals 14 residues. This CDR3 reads CASSQDRVDTEAFF. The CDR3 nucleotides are TGTGCCAGCAGCCAAGACAGGGTGGACACTGAAGCTTTCTTT.

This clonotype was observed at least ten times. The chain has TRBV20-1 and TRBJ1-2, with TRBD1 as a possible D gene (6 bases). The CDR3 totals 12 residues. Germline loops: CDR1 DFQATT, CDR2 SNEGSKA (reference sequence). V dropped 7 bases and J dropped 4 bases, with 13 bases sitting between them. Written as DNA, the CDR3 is TGCAGTGGATCAGGACAGCTCTATGGCTACACCTTC. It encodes CSGSGQLYGYTF.

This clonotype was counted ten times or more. The CDR3 protein is CASSPGEGTQYF. The CDR3 DNA reads as TGTGCCAGCAGTCCAGGGGAAGGTACGCAGTATTTT. This chain uses TRBV5-8 with TRBJ2-3; D is possibly TRBD1 (6 bases). The V end lost 5 bases, the J end lost 8 bases, and 12 bases lay between the germline ends. The CDR3 extends over 12 amino acids. Germline CDR1 reads SGHTS; CDR2 reads YDEGEE.

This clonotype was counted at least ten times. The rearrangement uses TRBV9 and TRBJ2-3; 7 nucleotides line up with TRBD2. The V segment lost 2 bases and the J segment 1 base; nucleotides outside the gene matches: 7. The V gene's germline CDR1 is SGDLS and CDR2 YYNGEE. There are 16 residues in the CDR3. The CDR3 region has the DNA TGTGCCAGCAGCGTTAGTGCGGGAGCGGGCACAGATACGCAGTATTTT. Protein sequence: CASSVSAGAGTDTQYF.

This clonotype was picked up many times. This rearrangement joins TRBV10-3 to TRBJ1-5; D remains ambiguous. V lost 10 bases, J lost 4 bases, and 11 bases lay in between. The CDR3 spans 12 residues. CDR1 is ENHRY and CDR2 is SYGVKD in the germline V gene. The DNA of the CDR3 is TGTGCCACCGGTCCGATTAATCAGCCCCAGCATTTT. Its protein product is CATGPINQPQHF.

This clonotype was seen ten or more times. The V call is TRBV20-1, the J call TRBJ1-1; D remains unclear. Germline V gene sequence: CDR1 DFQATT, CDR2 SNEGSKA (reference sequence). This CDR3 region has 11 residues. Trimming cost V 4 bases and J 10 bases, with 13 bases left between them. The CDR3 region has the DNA TGCAGTGCTAAGTTCGCAGATCGAGCTTTCTTT. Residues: CSAKFADRAFF.

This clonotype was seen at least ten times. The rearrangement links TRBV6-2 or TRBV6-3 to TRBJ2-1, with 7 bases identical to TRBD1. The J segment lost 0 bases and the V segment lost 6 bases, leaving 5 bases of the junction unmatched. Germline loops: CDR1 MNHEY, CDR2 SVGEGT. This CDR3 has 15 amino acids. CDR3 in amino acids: CASSPRDSSYNEQFF. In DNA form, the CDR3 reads TGTGCCAGCAGCCCCCGGGACAGCTCCTACAATGAGCAGTTCTTC.

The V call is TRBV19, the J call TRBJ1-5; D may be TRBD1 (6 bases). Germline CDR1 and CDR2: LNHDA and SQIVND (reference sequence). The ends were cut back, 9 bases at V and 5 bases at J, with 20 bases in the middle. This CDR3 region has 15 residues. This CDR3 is CASNTHGGSDQPQHF. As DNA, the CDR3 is TGTGCCAGCAATACCCACGGGGGCTCGGATCAGCCCCAGCATTTT.

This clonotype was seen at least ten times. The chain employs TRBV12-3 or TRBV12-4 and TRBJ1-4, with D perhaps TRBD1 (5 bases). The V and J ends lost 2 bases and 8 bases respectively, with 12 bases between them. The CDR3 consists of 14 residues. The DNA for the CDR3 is TGTGCCAGCAGTTTAATAGGGGTTCAGGAAAAACTGTTTTTT. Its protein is CASSLIGVQEKLFF.

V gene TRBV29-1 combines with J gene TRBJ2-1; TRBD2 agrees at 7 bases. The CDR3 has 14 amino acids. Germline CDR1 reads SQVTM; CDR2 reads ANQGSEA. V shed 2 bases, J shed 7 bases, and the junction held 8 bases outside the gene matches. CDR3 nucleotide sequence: TGCAGCGTTGAACCTAGCGGCGGACCGAATGAGCAGTTCTTC. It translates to CSVEPSGGPNEQFF.

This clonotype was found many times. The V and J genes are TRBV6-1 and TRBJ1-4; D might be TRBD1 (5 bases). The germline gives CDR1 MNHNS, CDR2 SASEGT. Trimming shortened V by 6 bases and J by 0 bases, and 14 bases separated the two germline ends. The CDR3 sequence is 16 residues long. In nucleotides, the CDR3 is TGTGCCAGCAGATACCCCGGGGGGACAACTAATGAAAAACTGTTTTTT. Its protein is CASRYPGGTTNEKLFF.

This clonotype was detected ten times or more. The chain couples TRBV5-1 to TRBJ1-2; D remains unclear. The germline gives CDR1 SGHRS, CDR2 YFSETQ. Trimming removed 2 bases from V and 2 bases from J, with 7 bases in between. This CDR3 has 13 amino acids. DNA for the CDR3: TGCGCCAGCAGCTTTGACATAAACTATGGCTACACCTTC. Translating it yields CASSFDINYGYTF.

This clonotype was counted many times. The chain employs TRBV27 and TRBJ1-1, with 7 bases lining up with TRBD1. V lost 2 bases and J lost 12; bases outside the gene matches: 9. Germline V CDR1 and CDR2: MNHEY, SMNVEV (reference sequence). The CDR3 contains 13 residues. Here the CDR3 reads CASSLPNRGRSFF. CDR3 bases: TGTGCCAGCAGTTTACCGAACAGGGGTCGATCTTTCTTT.

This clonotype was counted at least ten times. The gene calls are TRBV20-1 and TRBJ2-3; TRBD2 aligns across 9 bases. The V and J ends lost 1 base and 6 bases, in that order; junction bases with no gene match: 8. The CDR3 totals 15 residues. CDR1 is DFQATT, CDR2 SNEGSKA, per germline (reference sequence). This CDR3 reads CSARVYPSGTDTQYF. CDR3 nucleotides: TGCAGTGCTAGAGTTTATCCTAGCGGGACTGATACGCAGTATTTT.

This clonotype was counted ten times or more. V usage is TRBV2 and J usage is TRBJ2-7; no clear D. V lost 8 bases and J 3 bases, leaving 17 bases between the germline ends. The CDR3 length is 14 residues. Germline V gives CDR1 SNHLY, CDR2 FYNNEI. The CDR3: CASRSQTSNYEQYF. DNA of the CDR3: TGTGCCAGCCGATCCCAGACTTCGAACTACGAGCAGTACTTC.

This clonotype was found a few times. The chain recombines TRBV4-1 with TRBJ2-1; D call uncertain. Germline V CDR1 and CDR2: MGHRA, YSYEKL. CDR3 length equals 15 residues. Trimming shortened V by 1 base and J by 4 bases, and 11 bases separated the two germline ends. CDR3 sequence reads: CASSQAMVAYNEQFF. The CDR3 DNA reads TGCGCCAGCAGCCAAGCGATGGTAGCATACAATGAGCAGTTCTTC.

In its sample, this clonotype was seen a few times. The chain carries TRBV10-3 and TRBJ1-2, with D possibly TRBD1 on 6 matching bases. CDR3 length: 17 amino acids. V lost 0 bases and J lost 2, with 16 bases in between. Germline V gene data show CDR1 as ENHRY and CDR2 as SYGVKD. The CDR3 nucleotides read TGTGCCATCAGTGAGTCGAGTTGGACAGCACAGAACTATGGCTACACCTTC. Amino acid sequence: CAISESSWTAQNYGYTF.

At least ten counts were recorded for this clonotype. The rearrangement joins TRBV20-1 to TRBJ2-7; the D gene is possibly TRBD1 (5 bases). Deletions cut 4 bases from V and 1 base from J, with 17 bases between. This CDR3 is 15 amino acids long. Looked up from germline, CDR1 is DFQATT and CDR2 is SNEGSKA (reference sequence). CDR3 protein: CSATLRIAGSYEQYF. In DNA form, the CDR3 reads TGCAGTGCTACCCTCCGGATTGCAGGGTCCTACGAGCAGTACTTC.

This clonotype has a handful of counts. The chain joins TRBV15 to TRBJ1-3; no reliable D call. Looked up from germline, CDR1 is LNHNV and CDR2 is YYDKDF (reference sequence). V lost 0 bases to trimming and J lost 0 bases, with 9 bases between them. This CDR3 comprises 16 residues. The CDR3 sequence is CATSRDLGSSGNTIYF. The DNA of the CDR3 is TGTGCCACCAGCAGAGATCTGGGAAGCTCTGGAAACACCATATATTTT.

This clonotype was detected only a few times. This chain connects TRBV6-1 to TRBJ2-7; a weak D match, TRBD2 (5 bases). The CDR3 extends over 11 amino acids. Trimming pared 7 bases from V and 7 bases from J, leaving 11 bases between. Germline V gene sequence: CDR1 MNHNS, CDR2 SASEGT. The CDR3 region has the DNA TGTGCCAGCAAAGCGGAGACAGAGCAGTACTTC. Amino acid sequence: CASKAETEQYF.

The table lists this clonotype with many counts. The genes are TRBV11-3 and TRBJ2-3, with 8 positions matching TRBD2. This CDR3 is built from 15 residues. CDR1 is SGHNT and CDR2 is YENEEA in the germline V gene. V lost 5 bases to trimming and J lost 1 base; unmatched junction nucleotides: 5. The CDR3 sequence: CASSRRGARTDTQYF. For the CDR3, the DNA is TGTGCCAGCAGCCGGCGGGGGGCACGCACAGATACGCAGTATTTT. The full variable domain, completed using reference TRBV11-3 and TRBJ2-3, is EAGVVQSPRYKIIEKKQPVAFWCNPISGHNTLYWYLQNLGQGPELLIRYENEEAVDDSQLPKDRFSAERLKGVDSTLKIQPAELGDSAVYLCASSRRGARTDTQYFGPGTRLTVL.

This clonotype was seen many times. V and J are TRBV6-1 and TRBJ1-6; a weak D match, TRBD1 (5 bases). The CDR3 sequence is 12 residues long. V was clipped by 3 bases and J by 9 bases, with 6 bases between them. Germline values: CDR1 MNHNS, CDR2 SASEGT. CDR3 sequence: CASSEQGSPLHF. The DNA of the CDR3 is TGTGCCAGCAGTGAGCAGGGTTCACCCCTCCACTTT.

CDR3 coding DNA: TGTGCCAGTAGTATTTCCGACAGCTCCTATAATTCACCCCTCCACTTT. Protein product: CASSISDSSYNSPLHF. V usage is TRBV19 and J usage is TRBJ1-6, with D possibly being TRBD1 (5 bases). Germline CDR1 reads LNHDA; CDR2 reads SQIVND (reference sequence). V was trimmed by 3 bases and J by 0 bases, leaving 9 bases between them. This CDR3 has 16 amino acids.

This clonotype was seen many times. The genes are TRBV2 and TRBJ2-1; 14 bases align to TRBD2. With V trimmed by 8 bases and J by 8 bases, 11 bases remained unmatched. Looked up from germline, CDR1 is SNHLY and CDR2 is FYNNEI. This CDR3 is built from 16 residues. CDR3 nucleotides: TGTGCCAGCCGACGACTAGCGGGAGGGTTCGGCGATGAGCAGTTCTTC. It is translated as CASRRLAGGFGDEQFF.

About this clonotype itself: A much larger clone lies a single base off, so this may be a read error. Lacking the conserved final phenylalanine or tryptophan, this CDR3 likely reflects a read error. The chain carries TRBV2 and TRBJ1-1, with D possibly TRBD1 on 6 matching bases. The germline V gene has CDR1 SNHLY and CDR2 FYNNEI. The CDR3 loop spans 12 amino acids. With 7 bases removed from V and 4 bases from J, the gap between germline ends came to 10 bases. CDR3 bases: TGTGCCAGCAAGCCAGGGGTCACTGAAGCTTTCCTT. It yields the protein CASKPGVTEAFL.

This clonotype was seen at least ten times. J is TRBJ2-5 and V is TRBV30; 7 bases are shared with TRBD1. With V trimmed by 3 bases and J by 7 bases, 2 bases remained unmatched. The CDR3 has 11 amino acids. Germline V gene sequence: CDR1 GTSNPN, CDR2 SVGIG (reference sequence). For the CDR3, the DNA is TGTGCCTGGAGGAGACAGGGGACCCAGTACTTC. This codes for CAWRRQGTQYF.

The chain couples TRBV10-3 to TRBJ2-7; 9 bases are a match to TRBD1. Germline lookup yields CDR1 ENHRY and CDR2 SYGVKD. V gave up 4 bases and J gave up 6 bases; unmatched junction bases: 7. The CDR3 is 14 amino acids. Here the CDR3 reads CAISGRDRESEQYF. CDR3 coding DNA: TGTGCCATCAGTGGCCGGGACAGGGAGAGCGAGCAGTACTTC.